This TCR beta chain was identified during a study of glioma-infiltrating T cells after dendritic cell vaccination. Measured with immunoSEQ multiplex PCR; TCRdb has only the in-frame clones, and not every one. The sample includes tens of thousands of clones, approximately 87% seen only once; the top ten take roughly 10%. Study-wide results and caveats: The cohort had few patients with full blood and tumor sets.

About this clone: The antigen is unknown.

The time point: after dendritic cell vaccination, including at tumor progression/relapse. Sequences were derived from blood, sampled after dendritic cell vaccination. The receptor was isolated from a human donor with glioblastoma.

As DNA, the CDR3 is TGTGCCAGCAGTGGAAGGGACAGGGTTCGGGAGCAGTACTTC. Encoded protein: CASSGRDRVREQYF. The chain recombines TRBV2 with TRBJ2-7, with TRBD1 matching 9 bases. The J segment lost 7 bases and the V segment lost 4 bases, leaving 8 bases of the junction unmatched. The CDR3 runs to 14 residues. CDR1 is SNHLY and CDR2 is FYNNEI in the germline V gene.